This T cell receptor beta chain was profiled in a study of cytomegalovirus exposure and HLA in healthy donors. Study information: Researchers previously reported finding roughly 120 million unique TCR beta sequences from 170 million or so T cells. Study-wide findings and caveats: Among immune exposure information, only CMV serostatus was available. It was taken for granted in presence/absence analyses that sequencing depth across donors was roughly uniform. An Asian-associated ancestry cluster reportedly showed fewer N-insertions than the approximately 690-donor mean in a later analysis.

Germline CDR1 reads SGHRS; CDR2 reads YFSETQ. This CDR3 has 16 residues. V dropped 1 base and J dropped 5 bases, with 15 bases sitting between them. The primer mix had 60 Vbeta and 13 Jbeta primers. The protocol was immunoSEQ multiplex PCR, while the TCRdb copy is restricted to in-frame clones and leaves out a portion. Among about 150,000 clones, approximately 78% were seen once, and the ten largest hold about 3%. With regard to this clone: Its antigen remains unknown.

The V gene is TRBV5-1, the J gene TRBJ2-2; D may be TRBD2 (6 bases). The sequence came from a man in his forties in good health and CMV-seropositive. The sample was PBMCs. This chain's CDR3 is CASSLFGQGGTGELFF. In DNA, the CDR3 is TGCGCCAGCAGCTTGTTCGGCCAGGGAGGTACCGGGGAGCTGTTTTTT.